The 9 T cell receptor beta chains below come from one sample, sequenced in a study of blood T cell repertoires in COVID-19. This table comes from immunoSEQ multiplex PCR, and its TCRdb copy is limited to in-frame clones, with some not included. This table has around 250,000 clones, approximately 86% appearing once. The sequenced sample consisted of peripheral blood. Receptors originate from a man between 18 and 29 years old with active or convalescent COVID-19.

The rearrangement joins TRBV7-2 to TRBJ1-6, with a possible D match to TRBD1 (5 bases). The V and J ends lost 0 bases and 5 bases respectively, with 14 bases between them. The CDR3 loop spans 17 amino acids. Germline CDR1 is SGHTA and CDR2 is FQGNSA. The CDR3 reads CASSLAIGTDNNSPLHF. As DNA, the CDR3 is TGTGCCAGCAGCTTAGCTATAGGAACGGACAATAATTCACCCCTCCACTTT.

V and J are TRBV30 and TRBJ1-2; no reliable D call. V lost 0 bases, J lost 6 bases, and 14 bases lay in between. CDR3 length equals 14 residues. Germline CDR1 GTSNPN, CDR2 SVGIG (reference sequence). The CDR3 sequence is CAWSVGISGDGYTF. CDR3 coding DNA: TGTGCCTGGAGTGTTGGGATATCGGGAGATGGCTACACCTTC.

The rearrangement links TRBV24-1 to TRBJ2-1; D is undetermined. The CDR3 totals 14 residues. The ends were cut back, 3 bases at V and 8 bases at J, with 13 bases in the middle. CDR1 and CDR2 from the germline V gene are KGHDR and SFDVKD. Here the CDR3 DNA reads TGTGCCACCAGTGATCTAGGTAATTTACATGAGCAGTTCTTC. This encodes CATSDLGNLHEQFF.

This chain joins TRBV6-5 and TRBJ2-1, with TRBD2 matching over 8 bases. CDR1 is MNHEY and CDR2 is SVGAGI in the germline V gene. The CDR3 has 15 amino acids. Trimming removed 7 bases from V and 8 bases from J; junction bases left unmatched: 13. The CDR3 sequence is CASKASAGVGDEQFF. The CDR3 DNA follows: TGTGCCAGCAAAGCCTCAGCGGGAGTCGGAGATGAGCAGTTCTTC.

This clone was counted a single time. CDR3 sequence (DNA): TGTGCCAGCAGTTTCCCGGGACAGTTTAATTCACCCCTCCACTTT. Amino acid sequence: CASSFPGQFNSPLHF. The chain recombines TRBV6-6 with TRBJ1-6; 7 positions match TRBD1. The CDR3 consists of 15 residues. Germline V CDR1 and CDR2: MNHNY, SVGAGI (reference sequence). J lost 6 bases, V lost 4 bases, and 6 bases had no gene match.

CDR3 DNA sequence: TGTGCCAGTAATCCCACCGGGACAGGGTACAATGAGCAGTTCTTC. Translating gives CASNPTGTGYNEQFF. The rearrangement links TRBV19 to TRBJ2-1; 9 bases are a match to TRBD1. V was clipped by 7 bases and J by 4 bases; unmatched bases: 8. The CDR3 runs 15 residues. CDR1 is LNHDA, CDR2 SQIVND, per germline (reference sequence). The whole variable domain, remainder taken from reference TRBV19 and TRBJ2-1, is DGGITQSPKYLFRKEGQNVTLSCEQNLNHDAMYWYRQDPGQGLRLIYYSQIVNDFQKGDIAEGYSVSREKKESFPLTVTSAQKNPTAFYLCASNPTGTGYNEQFFGPGTRLTVL.

The rearrangement uses TRBV5-1 and TRBJ2-7, with 9 nucleotides matching TRBD1. In germline, CDR1 is SGHRS, CDR2 YFSETQ. Trimming removed 3 bases from V and 1 base from J; junction bases left unmatched: 5. The CDR3 length is 15 residues. Written as DNA, the CDR3 is TGCGCCAGCAGCTCAACAGGGGGCGCGTCCTACGAGCAGTACTTC. It specifies CASSSTGGASYEQYF.

The chain uses TRBV19 and TRBJ2-1, with 9 bases that match TRBD2. The V segment lost 3 bases and the J segment 6 bases; nucleotides outside the gene matches: 6. Germline V gene sequence: CDR1 LNHDA, CDR2 SQIVND (reference sequence). The CDR3 length is 15 residues. CDR3 DNA sequence: TGTGCCAGTAGTATTGGAGCGGGAGGTTTCAATGAGCAGTTCTTC. Encoded protein: CASSIGAGGFNEQFF. Full variable domain (remainder filled in from reference TRBV19 and TRBJ2-1): DGGITQSPKYLFRKEGQNVTLSCEQNLNHDAMYWYRQDPGQGLRLIYYSQIVNDFQKGDIAEGYSVSREKKESFPLTVTSAQKNPTAFYLCASSIGAGGFNEQFFGPGTRLTVL.

This rearrangement joins TRBV13 to TRBJ2-5; tentative D call: TRBD1 (6 bases). Germline V gives CDR1 PRHDT, CDR2 FYEKMQ (reference sequence). CDR3 size: 13 residues. V was clipped by 4 bases and J by 2 bases, with 8 bases between them. The CDR3 region is CASSSGQQETQYF. Written as DNA, the CDR3 is TGTGCCAGCAGCTCTGGACAGCAAGAGACCCAGTACTTC.